This T cell receptor beta chain was sequenced in a study of blood T cell repertoires in COVID-19. Using immunoSEQ multiplex PCR, the repertoire was profiled, and TCRdb retains in-frame clones only, with some absent. The sample carries 190,000 or so clones, roughly 94% recorded once. Sequencing was carried out using peripheral blood. This TCR was recovered from a man aged 25-40 years with COVID-19, enrolled during active disease.

CDR3 sequence (DNA): TGCAGCGTTGAAGGGGGAGGGTGGCAATATGGCTACACCTTC. It yields the protein CSVEGGGWQYGYTF. The chain carries TRBV29-1 and TRBJ1-2, with D hard to call. The CDR3 covers 14 residues. V gave up 1 base and J gave up 5 bases, with 14 bases separating them. Germline loops: CDR1 SQVTM, CDR2 ANQGSEA.